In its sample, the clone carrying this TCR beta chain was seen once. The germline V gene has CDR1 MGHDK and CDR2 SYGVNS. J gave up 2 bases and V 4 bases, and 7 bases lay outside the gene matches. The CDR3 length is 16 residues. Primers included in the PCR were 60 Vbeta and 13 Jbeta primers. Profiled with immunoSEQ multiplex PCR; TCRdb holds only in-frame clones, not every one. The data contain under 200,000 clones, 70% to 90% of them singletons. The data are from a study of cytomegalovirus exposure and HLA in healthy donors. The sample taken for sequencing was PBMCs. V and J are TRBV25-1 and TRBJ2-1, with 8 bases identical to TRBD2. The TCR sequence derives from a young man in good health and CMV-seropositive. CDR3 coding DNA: TGTGCCAGCAGTGGGTATAGCGGGGCTACCTACAATGAGCAGTTCTTC. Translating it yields CASSGYSGATYNEQFF.